This paragraph reports one T cell receptor (beta chain). This CDR3 is built from 15 residues. CDR1 is SGHRS, CDR2 YFSETQ, per germline. Deletions cut 3 bases from V and 1 base from J, with 10 bases between. Using immunoSEQ multiplex PCR, the repertoire was profiled, and TCRdb retains in-frame clones only, with some absent. This table has about 84,000 clones, over 80% appearing once. On cycle 4 day 1 and cycle 7 day 1, as well as at baseline, blood was sampled. This entry is derived from a study of OX40 agonist ivuxolimab in advanced cancers. This specimen consisted of CD4+ or CD8+ T cells sorted from blood, obtained in a trial of the OX40 agonist ivuxolimab. This TCR was recovered from an adult with an advanced solid tumor such as melanoma, head and neck, liver or kidney cancer. The V call is TRBV5-1, the J call TRBJ2-2, with a weak D call TRBD2 (6 bases). Here the CDR3 reads CASSSRAGNTGELFF. CDR3 bases: TGCGCCAGCAGCTCCCGAGCGGGGAACACCGGGGAGCTGTTTTTT.